The 2 T cell receptor beta chains below come from one sample, sequenced in a study of human T cells and chemical hapten exposure. TCRdb fed the RACE reads into MiXCR, producing one record per CDR3 protein. Of more than 300,000 distinct CDR3 sequences listed, 5.5% were seen once; the top ten hold 7% to 10%. Time point noted: pre-sensitization, week 0. Treatment denoted: therapeutic diphenylcyclopropenone sensitization with weekly scalp DPC. This specimen was whole blood, taken in connection with sensitization to the hapten diphenylcyclopropenone (DPC). These receptors all stem from a woman between 18 and 29 years old with alopecia areata. Some clones in this sample may be carry-over from other donors' samples.

This clonotype has ten or more counts. The J gene is TRBJ1-2, the V gene TRBV3-1; possible D gene TRBD1, 5 bases. The ends were cut back, 0 bases at V and 2 bases at J, with 13 bases in the middle. The CDR3 sequence is 16 residues long. Germline CDR1 reads LGHDT; CDR2 reads YNNKEL (reference sequence). The DNA for the CDR3 is TGTGCCAGCAGCCAAGATATGGGGGACCTAAACTATGGCTACACCTTC. Translation: CASSQDMGDLNYGYTF.

The table lists this clonotype with many counts. This rearrangement joins TRBV6-2 or TRBV6-3 to TRBJ1-1; D is undetermined. The CDR3 extends over 14 amino acids. The germline V gene encodes CDR1 MNHEY and CDR2 SVGEGT. Trimming pared 2 bases from V and 4 bases from J, leaving 11 bases between. The CDR3: CASSYIHEGTEAFF. The CDR3 region has the DNA TGTGCCAGCAGTTACATCCACGAGGGCACTGAAGCTTTCTTT.